One T cell receptor (beta chain) is described in this entry. This record comes from a study of T cell changes during pregnancy in multiple sclerosis. Assay: immunoSEQ multiplex PCR; the TCRdb copy retains only in-frame clones and omits some. The repertoire holds approximately 61,000 clones, nearly 90% seen once, with 1.5% to 2% in the top ten. Germline V CDR1 and CDR2: MNHEY, SVGAGI. Trimming shortened V by 0 bases and J by 8 bases, and 18 bases separated the two germline ends. The CDR3 is made up of 16 amino acids. This sequence originates from a female donor with multiple sclerosis, enrolled in a pregnancy study. The chain couples TRBV6-5 to TRBJ2-3; a weak D match, TRBD1 (5 bases). Sequencing was performed on peripheral blood, taken in the first trimester of pregnancy. CDR3 protein: CASSYSPSGVRGTQYF. CDR3 sequence (DNA): TGTGCCAGCAGTTACTCCCCCAGTGGGGTTAGGGGTACGCAGTATTTT.